These 20 T cell receptor beta chains share one sample of origin, sequenced in a study of tumor-infiltrating lymphocytes in oesophageal squamous cell carcinoma. Each CDR3 protein gets one entry after TCRdb re-called the PCR reads with MiXCR. This repertoire shows more than 10,000 distinct CDR3 sequences, approximately 48% found once; its top ten account for 28%. Sequenced input: esophageal tumor tissue. The receptors stem from a female donor with esophageal squamous cell carcinoma.

This clonotype came up many times. The rearrangement joins TRBV4-1 to TRBJ2-1; 7 positions match TRBD2. Trimming removed 1 base from V and 0 bases from J; junction bases left unmatched: 15. Germline CDR1 and CDR2: MGHRA and YSYEKL. The CDR3 loop spans 20 amino acids. The CDR3 here is CASSQGEAGRITNSYNEQFF. For the CDR3, the DNA is TGCGCCAGCAGCCAAGGGGAAGCGGGACGAATTACTAACTCCTACAATGAGCAGTTCTTC.

The chain carries TRBV7-2 and TRBJ2-5; 9 nucleotides agree with TRBD1. CDR3 size: 16 residues. The V gene's germline CDR1 is SGHTA and CDR2 FQGNSA. J lost 2 bases, V lost 1 base, and 5 bases had no gene match. For the CDR3, the DNA is TGTGCCAGCAGCTTAGGGGCCGGGACAGGGCAAGAGACCCAGTACTTC. It translates to CASSLGAGTGQETQYF.

The sample holds a few counts of this clonotype. Given the absence of the conserved phenylalanine or tryptophan at the CDR3 end, a read error is likely. No DNA is shown, since the ends of the CDR3 on it are uncertain; the CDR3 is the one TCRdb lists. The chain has TRBV7-6 and TRBJ2-6; TRBD1, the table's D call, was not compared with the DNA. CDR1 is SGHVS and CDR2 is FNYEAQ in the germline V gene. The CDR3 spans 8 residues, counting both ends. The CDR3 protein is CASSLQGG.

J is TRBJ2-1 and V is TRBV11-3; 8 bases fit TRBD1. CDR1 and CDR2 (germline): SGHNT, YENEEA. This CDR3 comprises 14 residues. J gave up 6 bases and V 1 base, and 2 bases lay outside the gene matches. Written as DNA, the CDR3 is TGTGCCAGCAGCTTAGGGACAGGGATCAATGAGCAGTTCTTC. Translated, it gives CASSLGTGINEQFF.

The chain is built from TRBV10-1 and TRBJ1-1; TRBD1 agrees at 7 bases. In germline, CDR1 is WNHNN, CDR2 SYGVQD (reference sequence). The ends lost 0 bases at V and 5 bases at J; junction bases unmatched: 0. This CDR3 region has 13 residues. Written as DNA, the CDR3 is TGCGCCAGCAGTGAGTCACAGGGGACTGAAGCTTTCTTT. Translated: CASSESQGTEAFF.

The chain is built from TRBV7-6 and TRBJ1-4; D not certain. V lost 2 bases and J lost 2, with 9 bases in between. CDR1 and CDR2 from the germline V gene are SGHVS and FNYEAQ. The CDR3 consists of 15 residues. The CDR3 DNA reads TGTGCCAGCAGCTTAAAGCTTCAGACTAATGAAAAACTGTTTTTT. This translates into CASSLKLQTNEKLFF.

This clonotype was counted many times. The chain is built from TRBV10-3 and TRBJ1-2; D unresolved. V lost 8 bases and J lost 8, with 18 bases in between. The CDR3 sequence is 13 residues long. Germline V gene data show CDR1 as ENHRY and CDR2 as SYGVKD. The CDR3 region has the DNA TGTGCCATCCGGAGCGGTGATGCTATAGGCTACACCTTC. It yields the protein CAIRSGDAIGYTF.

In the case of this clonotype: A junction boundary mismatches the germline segment, possibly from a read error. This sequence joins TRBV4-2 and TRBJ2-7, with D possibly matching TRBD2 (5 bases). From germline, CDR1 is LGHNA and CDR2 YNFKEQ. This CDR3 spans 14 amino acids. The CDR3 DNA reads TGTGCCAGCAGCCAAGTGGGGTTAGCGAAGGAGGAGTTCTTC. Its protein product is CASSQVGLAKEEFF.

The rearrangement uses TRBV28 and TRBJ2-7; 10 bases map to TRBD2. The last part of the DNA fits TRBJ2-1 better; the J call may be wrong. The CDR3 extends over 15 amino acids. Germline CDR1 reads MDHEN; CDR2 reads SYDVKM. CDR3 DNA sequence: TGTGCCAGCAAGATTAGCGGGGGGTCTCGGAATGAGCAGTTCTTC. This gives the protein CASKISGGSRNEQFF.

This clonotype was seen ten or more times. This chain uses TRBV5-4 with TRBJ1-4; 7 bases are a match to TRBD1. The CDR3 consists of 15 residues. V trimming: 5 bases; J trimming: 4 bases; junction bases outside the gene matches: 8. CDR1 SGHNT and CDR2 YYREEE come from the germline V gene (reference sequence). The chain's CDR3 is CASSSNRGINEKLFF. CDR3 nucleotide sequence: TGTGCCAGCAGTTCTAACAGGGGAATTAATGAAAAACTGTTTTTT.

The sample holds a few counts of this clonotype. The CDR3 protein is CASSPGQEAPYEQYF. The CDR3 region has the DNA TGTGCCAGCAGCCCCGGACAGGAGGCCCCCTACGAGCAGTACTTC. V usage is TRBV7-6 and J usage is TRBJ2-7; TRBD1 agrees at 7 bases. CDR3 length: 15 amino acids. The V segment lost 5 bases and the J segment 2 bases; nucleotides outside the gene matches: 9. Germline loops: CDR1 SGHVS, CDR2 FNYEAQ.

Judged by abundance, this clonotype is large (0.1 to 1%). At one end the junction does not follow the germline gene, possibly because of a read error. The genes are TRBV7-2 and TRBJ2-7; 7 nucleotides align to TRBD2. Germline CDR1 is SGHTA and CDR2 is FQGNSA. The length of the CDR3 is 14 residues. CDR3: CASTLAAGANEQYF. The DNA of the CDR3 is TGTGCCAGCACCTTAGCGGCGGGAGCGAACGAGCAGTACTTC. Supplemented by reference TRBV7-2 and TRBJ2-7, the full variable domain reads GAGVSQSPSNKVTEKGKDVELRCDPISGHTALYWYRQSLGQGLEFLIYFQGNSAPDKSGLPSDRFSAERTGGSVSTLTIQRTQQEDSAVYLCASTLAAGANEQYFGPGTRLTVT.

There are a few counts of this clonotype. V gene TRBV19 combines with J gene TRBJ2-1; 9 bases match TRBD1. The J call is in doubt because the DNA end fits TRBJ2-7 better. Looked up from germline, CDR1 is LNHDA and CDR2 is SQIVND (reference sequence). The CDR3 is 15 amino acids. CDR3 residues: CASSVAGTGRYEQYF. CDR3 nucleotides: TGTGCCAGTAGTGTGGCCGGGACAGGGCGCTACGAGCAGTACTTC.

This clonotype has a count of ten or more. The chain has TRBV19 and TRBJ1-2, with TRBD1 matching 8 bases. The CDR3 loop spans 13 amino acids. CDR1 is LNHDA, CDR2 SQIVND, per germline (reference sequence). J gave up 4 bases and V 8 bases, and 6 bases lay outside the gene matches. The CDR3 nucleotides read TGTGCCAGTGCGACAGGGGCGGTCTATGGCTACACCTTC. This gives the protein CASATGAVYGYTF. Filled out from reference TRBV19 and TRBJ1-2, the complete variable domain reads DGGITQSPKYLFRKEGQNVTLSCEQNLNHDAMYWYRQDPGQGLRLIYYSQIVNDFQKGDIAEGYSVSREKKESFPLTVTSAQKNPTAFYLCASATGAVYGYTFGSGTRLTVV.

Comment on this clonotype: A much bigger clone sits one base away, suggesting this may be a read error. The gene calls are TRBV2 and TRBJ2-7; 8 nucleotides align to TRBD1. Germline V CDR1 and CDR2: SNHLY, FYNNEI. The CDR3 is 15 residues long. Germline trimming cut 5 bases from V and 7 bases from J; bases unmatched to any gene: 13. The CDR3 loop is CASSQFRTGNNEQYF. DNA of the CDR3: TGTGCCAGCAGTCAATTCCGGACAGGGAACAATGAGCAGTACTTC.

Worth noting for this clonotype: No conserved phenylalanine or tryptophan ends this CDR3, so it is likely a read error. It is unclear where the CDR3 begins or ends on the DNA, so no DNA is shown, and the CDR3 is as TCRdb lists it. The chain carries TRBV19 and TRBJ2-7; the table's D call of TRBD1 was not tested on the DNA. Germline CDR1 and CDR2: LNHDA and SQIVND (reference sequence). From its first to its last residue, the CDR3 has 16 amino acids. The CDR3 sequence is CATPGRVSNYGYTFGS.

In its sample, this clonotype ranks as medium-sized. The V call is TRBV7-8, the J call TRBJ2-7; D not certain. The CDR3 runs 15 residues. The V and J ends lost 5 bases and 1 base respectively, with 15 bases between them. Germline V gives CDR1 SGHVS, CDR2 FQNEAQ. DNA of the CDR3: TGTGCCAGCAGCCCCGGGTCGGACGGTTCCTACGAGCAGTACTTC. It is translated as CASSPGSDGSYEQYF. Drawing the rest from reference TRBV7-8 and TRBJ2-7, the complete variable domain is GAGVSQSPRYKVAKRGQDVALRCDPISGHVSLFWYQQALGQGPEFLTYFQNEAQLDKSGLPSDRFFAERPEGSVSTLKIQRTQQEDSAVYLCASSPGSDGSYEQYFGPGTRLTVT.

The sample holds a few counts of this clonotype. In nucleotides, the CDR3 is TGTGCCAGCAGTCCATACCCGGGACAGGGTGTCGAGCAGTACTTC. It is translated as CASSPYPGQGVEQYF. V gene TRBV28 combines with J gene TRBJ2-7; 9 positions agree with TRBD1. J lost 6 bases, V lost 5 bases, and 11 bases had no gene match. Germline CDR1 reads MDHEN; CDR2 reads SYDVKM. The CDR3 contains 15 residues.

This clonotype came up many times. The chain combines TRBV5-1 with TRBJ2-1, with 9 bases identical to TRBD1. The J call is uncertain, as TRBJ2-7 better fits the DNA end. CDR1 and CDR2 (germline): SGHRS, YFSETQ. The CDR3 is 15 residues long. The CDR3 nucleotides read TGCGCCAGCAGCTCCCCTGGACAGGGGAGGGACGAGCAGTACTTC. Residues: CASSSPGQGRDEQYF.

This rearrangement joins TRBV7-9 to TRBJ2-3; a possible D gene is TRBD2 (5 bases). From germline, CDR1 is SEHNR and CDR2 FQNEAQ (reference sequence). This CDR3 region has 16 residues. The V gene lost 5 bases and the J gene lost 0 bases, with 15 bases spanning the gap. CDR3 sequence reads: CASSPGNSDSTDTQYF. Written as DNA, the CDR3 is TGTGCCAGCAGCCCCGGGAATAGCGATAGCACAGATACGCAGTATTTT.